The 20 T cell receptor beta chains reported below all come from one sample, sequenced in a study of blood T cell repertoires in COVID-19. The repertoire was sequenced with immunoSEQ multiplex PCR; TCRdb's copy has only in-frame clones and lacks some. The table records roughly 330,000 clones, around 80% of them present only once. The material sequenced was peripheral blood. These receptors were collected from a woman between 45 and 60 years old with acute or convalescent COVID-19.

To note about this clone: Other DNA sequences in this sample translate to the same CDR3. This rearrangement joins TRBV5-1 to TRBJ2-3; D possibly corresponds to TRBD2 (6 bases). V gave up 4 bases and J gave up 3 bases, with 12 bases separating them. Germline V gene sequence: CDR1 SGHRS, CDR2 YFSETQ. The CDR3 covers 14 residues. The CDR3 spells CASSPSGGTDTQYF. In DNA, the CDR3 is TGCGCCAGCAGCCCCTCAGGAGGGACAGATACGCAGTATTTT.

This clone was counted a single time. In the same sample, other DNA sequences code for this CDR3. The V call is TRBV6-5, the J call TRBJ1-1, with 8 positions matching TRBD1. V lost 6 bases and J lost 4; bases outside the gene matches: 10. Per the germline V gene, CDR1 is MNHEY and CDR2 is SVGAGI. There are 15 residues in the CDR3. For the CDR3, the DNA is TGTGCCAGCAGCTCATCCAGGGGGCGGGGCACTGAAGCTTTCTTT. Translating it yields CASSSSRGRGTEAFF.

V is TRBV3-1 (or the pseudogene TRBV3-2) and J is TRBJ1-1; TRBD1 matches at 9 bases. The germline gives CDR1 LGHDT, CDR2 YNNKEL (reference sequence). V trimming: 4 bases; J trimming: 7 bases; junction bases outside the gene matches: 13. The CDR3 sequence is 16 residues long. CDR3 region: CASSRGTGNKKNEAFF. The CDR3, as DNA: TGTGCCAGCAGCCGGGGGACAGGGAATAAGAAAAATGAAGCTTTCTTT.

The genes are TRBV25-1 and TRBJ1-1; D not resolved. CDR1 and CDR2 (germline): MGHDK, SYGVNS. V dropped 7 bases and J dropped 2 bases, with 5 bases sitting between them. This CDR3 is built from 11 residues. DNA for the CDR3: TGTGCCAGCACGCGTAACACTGAAGCTTTCTTT. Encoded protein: CASTRNTEAFF.

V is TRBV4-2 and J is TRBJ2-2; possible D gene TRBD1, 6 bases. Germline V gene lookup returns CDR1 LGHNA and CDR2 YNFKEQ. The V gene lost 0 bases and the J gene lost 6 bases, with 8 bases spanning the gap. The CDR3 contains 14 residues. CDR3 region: CASSQDRGAGELFF. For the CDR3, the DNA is TGTGCCAGCAGCCAAGACAGGGGCGCCGGGGAGCTGTTTTTT.

CDR3 amino acids: CAIIQKTGNNYGYTF. Here the CDR3 DNA reads TGTGCCATCATCCAAAAGACAGGGAATAACTATGGCTACACCTTC. This chain joins TRBV10-3 and TRBJ1-2, with 7 bases matching TRBD1. Per germline, CDR1 ENHRY and CDR2 SYGVKD. The length of the CDR3 is 15 residues. Trimming removed 7 bases from V and 1 base from J; junction bases left unmatched: 9.

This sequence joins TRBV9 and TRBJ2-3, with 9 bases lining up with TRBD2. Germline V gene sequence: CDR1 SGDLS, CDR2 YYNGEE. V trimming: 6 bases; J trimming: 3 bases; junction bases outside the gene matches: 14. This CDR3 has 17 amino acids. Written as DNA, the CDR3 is TGTGCCAGCACCCCTTTTTTGAAGCTAGCGGGGACAGATACGCAGTATTTT. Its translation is CASTPFLKLAGTDTQYF.

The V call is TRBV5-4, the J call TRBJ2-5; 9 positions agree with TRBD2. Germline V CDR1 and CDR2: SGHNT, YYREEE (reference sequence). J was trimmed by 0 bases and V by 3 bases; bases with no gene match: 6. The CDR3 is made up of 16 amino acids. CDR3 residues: CASSWGTSTYQETQYF. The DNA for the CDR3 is TGTGCCAGCAGCTGGGGGACTAGCACCTACCAAGAGACCCAGTACTTC.

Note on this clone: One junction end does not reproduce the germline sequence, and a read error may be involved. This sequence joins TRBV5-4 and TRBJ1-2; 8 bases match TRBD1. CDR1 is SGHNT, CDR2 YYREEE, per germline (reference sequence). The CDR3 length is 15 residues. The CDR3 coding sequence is TGTGCCAGCAGCTTGGTATCAGGGGGCGGCTCCACACAATACTTC. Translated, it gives CASSLVSGGGSTQYF.

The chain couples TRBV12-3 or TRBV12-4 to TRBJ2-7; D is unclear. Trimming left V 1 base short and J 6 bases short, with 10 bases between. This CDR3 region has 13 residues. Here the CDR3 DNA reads TGTGCCAGCAGTTTAGACAGAATTGGCGAGCAGTACGTC. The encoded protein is CASSLDRIGEQYV.

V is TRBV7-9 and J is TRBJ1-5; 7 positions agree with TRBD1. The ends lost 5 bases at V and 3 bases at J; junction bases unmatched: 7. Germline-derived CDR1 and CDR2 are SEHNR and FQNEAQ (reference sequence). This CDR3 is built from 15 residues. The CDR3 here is CASSTYTGANQPQHF. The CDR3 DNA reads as TGTGCCAGCAGCACCTACACAGGGGCCAATCAGCCCCAGCATTTT.

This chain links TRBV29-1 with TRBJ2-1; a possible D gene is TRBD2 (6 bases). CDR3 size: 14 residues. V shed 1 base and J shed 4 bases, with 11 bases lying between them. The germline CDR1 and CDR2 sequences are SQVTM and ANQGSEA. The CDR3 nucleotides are TGCAGCGTTGAAGGGCTTCGGGGGTACAATGAGCAGTTCTTC. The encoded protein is CSVEGLRGYNEQFF.

The DNA for the CDR3 is TGTGCCAGCAGCTTAGGGGCTACAGGGCGCTCTGGAAACACCATATATTTT. Residues: CASSLGATGRSGNTIYF. The V gene is TRBV11-2, the J gene TRBJ1-3; D is possibly TRBD1 (6 bases). The CDR3 is 17 residues long. Between the trimmed V and J ends, which lost 1 base and 0 bases, there was a span of 13 bases. Germline V lookup: CDR1 SGHAT, CDR2 FQNNGV.

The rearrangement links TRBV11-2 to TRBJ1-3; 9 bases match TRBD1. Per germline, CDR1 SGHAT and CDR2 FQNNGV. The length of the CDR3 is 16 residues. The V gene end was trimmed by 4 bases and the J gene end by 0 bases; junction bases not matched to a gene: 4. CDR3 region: CASSSRDRASGNTIYF. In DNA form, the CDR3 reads TGTGCCAGCAGCTCCCGGGACAGGGCCTCTGGAAACACCATATATTTT.

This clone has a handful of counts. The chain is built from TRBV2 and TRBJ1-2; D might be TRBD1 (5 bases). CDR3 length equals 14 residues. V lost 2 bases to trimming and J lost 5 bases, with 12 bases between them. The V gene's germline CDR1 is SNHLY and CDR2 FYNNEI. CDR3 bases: TGTGCCAGCAGTGAACAGGGAACGTCTTATGGCTACACCTTC. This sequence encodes CASSEQGTSYGYTF.

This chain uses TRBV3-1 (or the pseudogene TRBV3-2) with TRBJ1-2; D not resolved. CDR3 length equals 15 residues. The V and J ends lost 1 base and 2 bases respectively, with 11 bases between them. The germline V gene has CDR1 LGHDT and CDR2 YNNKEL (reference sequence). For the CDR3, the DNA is TGTGCCAGCAGCCAAGGGGCAGCAGGCAACTATGGCTACACCTTC. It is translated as CASSQGAAGNYGYTF.

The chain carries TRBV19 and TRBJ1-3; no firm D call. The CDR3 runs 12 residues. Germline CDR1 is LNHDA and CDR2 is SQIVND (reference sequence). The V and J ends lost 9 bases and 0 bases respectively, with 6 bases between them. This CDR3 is CASFSSGNTIYF. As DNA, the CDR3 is TGTGCCAGCTTTTCCTCTGGAAACACCATATATTTT.

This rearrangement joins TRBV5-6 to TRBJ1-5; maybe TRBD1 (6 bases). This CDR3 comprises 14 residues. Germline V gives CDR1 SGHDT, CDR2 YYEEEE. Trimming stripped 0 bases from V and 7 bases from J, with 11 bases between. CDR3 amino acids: CASSLDRVGQPQHF. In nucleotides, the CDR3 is TGTGCCAGCAGCTTGGACAGGGTAGGACAGCCCCAGCATTTT.

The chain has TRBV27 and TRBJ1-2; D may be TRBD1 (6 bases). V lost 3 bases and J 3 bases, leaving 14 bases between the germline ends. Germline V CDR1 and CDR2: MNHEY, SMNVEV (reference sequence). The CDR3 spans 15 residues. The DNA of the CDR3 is TGTGCCAGCAGTTTTAGGGGGACGGCCGACTATGGCTACACCTTC. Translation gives CASSFRGTADYGYTF.

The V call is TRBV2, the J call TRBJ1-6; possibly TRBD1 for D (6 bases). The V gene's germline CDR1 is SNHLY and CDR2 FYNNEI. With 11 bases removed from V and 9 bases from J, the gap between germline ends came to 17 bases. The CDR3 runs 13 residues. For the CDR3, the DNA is TGTGCCTCCCAAGAGGGGGAGGGTTCACCCCTCCACTTT. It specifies CASQEGEGSPLHF. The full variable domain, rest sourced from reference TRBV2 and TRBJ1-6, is EPEVTQTPSHQVTQMGQEVILRCVPISNHLYFYWYRQILGQKVEFLVSFYNNEISEKSEIFDDQFSVERPDGSNFTLKIRSTKLEDSAMYFCASQEGEGSPLHFGNGTRLTVT.